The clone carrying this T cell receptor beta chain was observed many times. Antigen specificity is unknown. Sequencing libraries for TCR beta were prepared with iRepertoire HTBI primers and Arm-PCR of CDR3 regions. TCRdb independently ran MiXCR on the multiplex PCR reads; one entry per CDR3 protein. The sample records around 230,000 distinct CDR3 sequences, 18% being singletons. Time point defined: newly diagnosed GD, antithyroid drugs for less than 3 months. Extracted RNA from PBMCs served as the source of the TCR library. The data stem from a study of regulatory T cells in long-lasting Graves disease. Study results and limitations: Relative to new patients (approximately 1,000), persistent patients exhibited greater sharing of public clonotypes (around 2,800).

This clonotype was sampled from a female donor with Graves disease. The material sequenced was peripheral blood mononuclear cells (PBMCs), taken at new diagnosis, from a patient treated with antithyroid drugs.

Here the CDR3 DNA reads TGTGCCAGCAGCCCACGGGAGGGATTCTACAATGAGCAGTTCTTC. Residues: CASSPREGFYNEQFF. The rearrangement links TRBV11-2 to TRBJ2-1, with 8 bases lining up with TRBD2. Germline values: CDR1 SGHAT, CDR2 FQNNGV. The CDR3 has 15 amino acids. V lost 5 bases and J lost 3; bases outside the gene matches: 6. Full variable domain (outside the CDR3, taken from reference TRBV11-2 and TRBJ2-1): EAGVAQSPRYKIIEKRQSVAFWCNPISGHATLYWYQQILGQGPKLLIQFQNNGVVDDSQLPKDRFSAERLKGVDSTLKIQPAKLEDSAVYLCASSPREGFYNEQFFGPGTRLTVL.